These 3 T cell receptor beta chains were all obtained from the same sample, sequenced in a study of identical twins. MiXCR, applied by TCRdb to the 5' RACE reads, yields one record per CDR3 protein. The repertoire holds 250,000 or so distinct CDR3 sequences, with roughly 8.7% as singletons. The data also belong to a second study, concerning yellow fever vaccine responses in identical twins.

Specimen: CD8+ T cells sorted from blood. The receptors here all came from a woman between 18 and 29 years old in good health.

The chain links TRBV21-1 to TRBJ2-2; the table's D gene call, TRBD1, was not cross checked with the DNA. TRBV21-1 has pseudogene status. This CDR3 spans 15 amino acids. The chain's CDR3 is CASSKGTGVNGELFF. DNA of the CDR3: TGTGCCAGCAGCAAAGGGACAGGGGTGAACGGGGAGCTGTTTTTT.

The sample holds many counts of this clonotype. This chain uses TRBV6-4 with TRBJ1-1; a possible D gene is TRBD1 (6 bases). The CDR3 contains 15 residues. V lost 2 bases and J 5 bases, leaving 15 bases between the germline ends. In germline, CDR1 is MRHNA, CDR2 SNTAGT. CDR3 sequence: CASSDRGGLGTEAFF. CDR3 coding DNA: TGTGCCAGCAGTGACCGGGGGGGCCTCGGGACTGAAGCTTTCTTT.

This clonotype was seen a few times. The chain links TRBV3-1 to TRBJ2-2; 7 nucleotides line up with TRBD2. CDR3 size: 18 residues. V trimming: 4 bases; J trimming: 5 bases; junction bases outside the gene matches: 16. From germline, CDR1 is LGHDT and CDR2 YNNKEL (reference sequence). CDR3 protein: CASSPSIFAGDETGELFF. The CDR3 region has the DNA TGTGCCAGCAGCCCATCTATCTTTGCGGGGGATGAGACCGGGGAGCTGTTTTTT.